This TCR beta chain was found in a study of immune evolution from preneoplasia to lung adenocarcinoma. CDR3 size: 13 residues. Germline loops: CDR1 LNHDA, CDR2 SQIVND (reference sequence). V lost 9 bases and J 8 bases, leaving 19 bases between the germline ends. Assay used: immunoSEQ multiplex PCR; TCRdb lists only in-frame clones, some missing. Of roughly 5,000 clones listed, approximately 91% were seen once; the top ten hold roughly 1.9%. The chain combines TRBV19 with TRBJ1-1; D not certain. The sequence derives from a person aged 70 to 85 with lung adenocarcinoma. The sample was FFPE atypical adenomatous hyperplasia tissue from the lung. The subset: atypical adenomatous hyperplasia (AAH), lung preneoplasia. In DNA, the CDR3 is TGTGCCAGCCGTCCTCTTCCGGACGTCGAAGCTTTCTTT. Protein sequence: CASRPLPDVEAFF.